This T cell receptor (beta chain) was captured in a study of T cell responses to AZD1222 COVID-19 vaccine. General study points: Sampled repertoires all dated from after the peak T cell response. Among AZD1222 vaccinees, only six were seropositive at baseline.

Using immunoSEQ multiplex PCR, the repertoire was profiled, and TCRdb retains in-frame clones only, with some absent. The sample yields more than 95,000 clones, about 91% seen once. Both about-4-week and about-12-week second-dose recipients were combined. V lost 5 bases, J lost 0 bases, and 10 bases lay in between. The germline V gene encodes CDR1 WNHNN and CDR2 SYGVQD (reference sequence). This CDR3 contains 14 residues. To note about this clone: Its antigen is unidentified.

Material: peripheral blood, obtained 28 days after the second AZD1222 dose. V usage is TRBV10-1 and J usage is TRBJ1-1; unclear D gene. This receptor was obtained from an adult who received the AZD1222 COVID-19 vaccine. The CDR3 DNA is TGCGCCAGCAGTAGGACGGTAATGAACACTGAAGCTTTCTTT. This sequence encodes CASSRTVMNTEAFF.